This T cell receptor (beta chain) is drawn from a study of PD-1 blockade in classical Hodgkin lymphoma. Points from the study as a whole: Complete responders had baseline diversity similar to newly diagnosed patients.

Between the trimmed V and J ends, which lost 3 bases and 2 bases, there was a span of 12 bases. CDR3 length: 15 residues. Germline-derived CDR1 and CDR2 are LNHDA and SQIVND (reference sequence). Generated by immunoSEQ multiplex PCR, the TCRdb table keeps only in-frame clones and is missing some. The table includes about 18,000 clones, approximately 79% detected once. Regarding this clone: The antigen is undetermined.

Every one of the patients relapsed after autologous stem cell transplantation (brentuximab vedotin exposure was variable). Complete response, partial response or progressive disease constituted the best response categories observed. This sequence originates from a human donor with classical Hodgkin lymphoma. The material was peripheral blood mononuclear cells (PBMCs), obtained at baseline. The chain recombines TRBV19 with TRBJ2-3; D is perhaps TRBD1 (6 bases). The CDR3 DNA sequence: TGTGCCAGTAGTATGACAGGATCTTACACAGATACGCAGTATTTT. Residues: CASSMTGSYTDTQYF.